These 6 T cell receptor beta chains share one sample of origin, sequenced in a study of beta chain features in type 1 diabetes. The entirety of the isolated RNA underwent reverse transcription, so expressed TCRB transcripts were sequenced. Sequenced by immunoSEQ multiplex PCR; TCRdb stores in-frame clones only, minus some. The repertoire consists of roughly 350,000 clones, with over 9% occurring once and the leading ten covering less than 0.65%. Study results and limitations: Moderate yet significant TCRB CDR3 shortening was seen in Type 1 diabetes patients in all four CD4+ subsets.

Their target antigens are unknown. The sequenced material came from central memory CD4+ T cells from blood. These receptors were obtained from a man aged 30-40 years with type 1 diabetes.

This clone was found a few times. The same CDR3 is also encoded by other DNA sequences in this sample. V usage is TRBV5-1 and J usage is TRBJ1-2; 7 nucleotides agree with TRBD1. Germline CDR1 and CDR2: SGHRS and YFSETQ. This CDR3 comprises 14 residues. The V segment lost 0 bases and the J segment 5 bases; nucleotides outside the gene matches: 4. The DNA of the CDR3 is TGCGCCAGCAGCTTGGATCAGGGGGATTATGGCTACACCTTC. Translating gives CASSLDQGDYGYTF.

The sample holds one count of this clone. The V call is TRBV10-1, the J call TRBJ2-1, with unresolved D. The germline gives CDR1 WNHNN, CDR2 SYGVQD (reference sequence). V lost 3 bases, J lost 1 base, and 13 bases lay in between. CDR3 size: 16 residues. The CDR3 sequence is CASSEVSRGSYNEQFF. The CDR3 region has the DNA TGCGCCAGCAGTGAAGTTAGCCGTGGTTCCTACAATGAGCAGTTCTTC.

The chain links TRBV7-2 to TRBJ1-5; 10 bases match TRBD1. Trimming at V came to 5 bases and at J to 6 bases, leaving 7 bases not matched to a gene. Germline CDR1 is SGHTA and CDR2 is FQGNSA. The CDR3 is 15 amino acids. The CDR3 loop reads CASSAGQGSSQPQHF. The CDR3 nucleotides read TGTGCCAGCAGCGCGGGACAGGGGTCGAGTCAGCCCCAGCATTTT.

This clone occurred a few times. The V and J genes are TRBV7-9 and TRBJ2-7, with unresolved D. The CDR3 covers 12 residues. Per germline, CDR1 SEHNR and CDR2 FQNEAQ (reference sequence). The V and J ends lost 5 bases and 4 bases respectively, with 9 bases between them. The CDR3 sequence: CASSQDGYEQYF. The CDR3 nucleotides read TGTGCCAGCAGCCAGGACGGTTACGAGCAGTACTTC.

This clone was counted a few times. The chain uses TRBV7-2 and TRBJ2-7, with D possibly being TRBD1 (6 bases). This CDR3 comprises 17 residues. Germline CDR1 SGHTA, CDR2 FQGNSA. Trimming took off 1 base at V and 2 bases at J, with 18 bases between the two ends. The DNA of the CDR3 is TGTGCCAGCAGCTTAGGAGGCCACAGGGCGATGGCCTACGAGCAGTACTTC. Residues: CASSLGGHRAMAYEQYF.

This clone was detected many times. The rearrangement joins TRBV18 to TRBJ1-5; D remains ambiguous. Germline CDR1 reads KGHSH; CDR2 reads LQKENI. The V gene lost 4 bases and the J gene lost 0 bases, with 10 bases spanning the gap. CDR3 length: 15 amino acids. The CDR3 DNA sequence: TGTGCCAGCTCACAACAGCAGTATAGCAATCAGCCCCAGCATTTT. This translates into CASSQQQYSNQPQHF. The whole variable domain, remainder taken from reference TRBV18 and TRBJ1-5, is NAGVMQNPRHLVRRRGQEARLRCSPMKGHSHVYWYRQLPEEGLKFMVYLQKENIIDESGMPKERFSAEFPKEGPSILRIQQVVRGDSAAYFCASSQQQYSNQPQHFGDGTRLSIL.